These 10 T cell receptor beta chains were all obtained from the same sample, sequenced in a study of blood T cell repertoires in COVID-19. Using immunoSEQ multiplex PCR, the repertoire was profiled, and TCRdb retains in-frame clones only, with some absent. This sample has fewer than 350,000 clones, with about nine tenths found just once. The material sequenced was PBMCs or T cells enriched from blood (not recorded which). Every receptor here comes from a woman in her 30s with acute COVID-19.

This rearrangement joins TRBV28 to TRBJ1-5; D may be TRBD1 (6 bases). The germline CDR1 and CDR2 sequences are MDHEN and SYDVKM. V was pared by 10 bases and J by 1 base, with 17 bases between. The CDR3 sequence is 15 residues long. This CDR3 reads CAIRGGVLSNQPQHF. The CDR3 region has the DNA TGTGCCATTAGGGGGGGGGTCCTGAGCAATCAGCCCCAGCATTTT.

This chain joins TRBV2 and TRBJ2-5, with 12 bases lining up with TRBD2. V lost 5 bases, J lost 2 bases, and 3 bases stayed unmatched. Germline-derived CDR1 and CDR2 are SNHLY and FYNNEI. CDR3 length: 15 amino acids. CDR3 residues: CASSSLAGGQETQYF. The CDR3 nucleotides are TGTGCCAGCAGTTCACTAGCGGGAGGTCAAGAGACCCAGTACTTC.

V is TRBV7-3 and J is TRBJ2-2; 8 bases map to TRBD1. This CDR3 contains 16 residues. V gave up 0 bases and J gave up 7 bases; unmatched junction bases: 7. Germline loops: CDR1 SGHTA, CDR2 FQGTGA. In nucleotides, the CDR3 is TGTGCCAGCAGCTTAACGGGGCAGGGGGCCGGCGGGGAGCTGTTTTTT. Its translation: CASSLTGQGAGGELFF. Together with reference TRBV7-3 and TRBJ2-2, the CDR3 gives the full variable domain: GAGVSQTPSNKVTEKGKYVELRCDPISGHTALYWYRQSLGQGPEFLIYFQGTGAADDSGLPNDRFFAVRPEGSVSTLKIQRTERGDSAVYLCASSLTGQGAGGELFFGEGSRLTVL.

On this clone itself: Mismatch with germline at one junction end may stem from a read error. The V gene is TRBV10-3, the J gene TRBJ2-1; D is possibly TRBD1 (6 bases). The CDR3 contains 12 residues. Looked up from germline, CDR1 is ENHRY and CDR2 is SYGVKD. The CDR3 reads CAISESDRMPLF. DNA for the CDR3: TGTGCCATCAGTGAGTCGGACAGAATGCCGCTCTTC.

The V and J genes are TRBV21-1 and TRBJ1-5. TRBV21-1 is designated a pseudogene. This CDR3 has 19 amino acids. CDR3 sequence reads: CASSKEIIGELYSNQPQHF. The CDR3 nucleotides read TGTGCCAGCAGCAAAGAAATTATCGGGGAACTCTATAGCAATCAGCCCCAGCATTTT.

The chain combines TRBV5-1 with TRBJ2-3, with TRBD1 matching over 7 bases. The CDR3 sequence is 14 residues long. Per germline, CDR1 SGHRS and CDR2 YFSETQ. The J segment lost 0 bases and the V segment lost 4 bases, leaving 2 bases of the junction unmatched. The CDR3 nucleotides read TGCGCCAGCAGCGAGGACAGGAGCACAGATACGCAGTATTTT. It specifies CASSEDRSTDTQYF.

This clone was detected once. The chain combines TRBV28 with TRBJ2-7; 9 bases fit TRBD2. Germline V gene data show CDR1 as MDHEN and CDR2 as SYDVKM. V lost 6 bases to trimming and J lost 4 bases; unmatched junction nucleotides: 7. The CDR3 length is 14 residues. The CDR3, as DNA: TGTGCCAGCAGACGGACTAGCGAAGTATACGAGCAGTACTTC. Amino acid sequence: CASRRTSEVYEQYF.

This chain uses TRBV21-1 with TRBJ1-6; the table's D gene call, TRBD1, was not cross checked with the DNA. TRBV21-1 counts as a pseudogene. The CDR3 loop spans 17 amino acids. In nucleotides, the CDR3 is TGTGCCAGCACTCCACCCAGGCCGAGCTCCTATAATTCACCCCTCCACTTT. This sequence encodes CASTPPRPSSYNSPLHF.

The chain employs TRBV12-3 or TRBV12-4 and TRBJ2-1; TRBD2 might be the D (6 bases). V was trimmed by 7 bases and J by 7 bases, leaving 14 bases between them. The CDR3 sequence is 13 residues long. CDR3 nucleotide sequence: TGTGCCAGCACCACAGGAGGAGGGAATGAGCAGTTCTTC. This sequence encodes CASTTGGGNEQFF.

The chain combines TRBV7-2 with TRBJ2-5; a weak D match, TRBD1 (6 bases). Germline lookup yields CDR1 SGHTA and CDR2 FQGNSA. The CDR3 is 15 amino acids. V gave up 6 bases and J gave up 5 bases, with 19 bases separating them. This CDR3 is CASRTVNRGSETQYF. The CDR3 coding sequence is TGTGCCAGCAGAACTGTGAATAGGGGGTCGGAGACCCAGTACTTC.